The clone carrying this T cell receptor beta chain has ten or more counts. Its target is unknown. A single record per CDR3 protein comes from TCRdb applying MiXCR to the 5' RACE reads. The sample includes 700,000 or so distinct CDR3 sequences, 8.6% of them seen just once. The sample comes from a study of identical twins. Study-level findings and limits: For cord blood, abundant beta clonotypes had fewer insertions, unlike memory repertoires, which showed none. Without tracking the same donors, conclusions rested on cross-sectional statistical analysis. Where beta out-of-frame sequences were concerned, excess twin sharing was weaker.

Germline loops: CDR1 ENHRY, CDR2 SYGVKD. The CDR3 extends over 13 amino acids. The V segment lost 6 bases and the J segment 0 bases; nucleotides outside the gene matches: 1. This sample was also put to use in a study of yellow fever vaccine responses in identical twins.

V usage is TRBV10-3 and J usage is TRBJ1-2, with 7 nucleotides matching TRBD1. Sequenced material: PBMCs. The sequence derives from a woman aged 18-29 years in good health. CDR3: CAIRGTANYGYTF. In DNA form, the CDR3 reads TGTGCCATCAGGGGGACAGCTAACTATGGCTACACCTTC.